Listed below are T cell receptor beta chains from one sample, sequenced in a study of shared clonotypes between healthy human individuals. TCRdb keeps only in-frame clones here, not all; method: immunoSEQ multiplex PCR. Of around 2,000,000 clones in the sample, 85% to 95% are singletons; the top ten hold 1.5% to 2%. Input material: naive CD8+ T cells from PBMCs. These receptors were obtained from a young man in good health. Some clones in this sample may be carry-over from other donors' samples. Both conserved end residues are trimmed from each CDR3. The order of the fields is clone size, J gene, V gene, CDR3 protein. Rows may omit the clone size; those that give it use once, few, many or a size class.

clone size: -
J gene: TRBJ1-4
V gene: TRBV27
CDR3 protein: ASSLAWGEKLF

clone size: -
J gene: TRBJ2-7
V gene: TRBV7-9
CDR3 protein: ASGGQGAYEQY

clone size: -
J gene: TRBJ2-1
V gene: TRBV11-3
CDR3 protein: ASSRGAERNEQF

clone size: -
J gene: TRBJ1-2
V gene: TRBV27
CDR3 protein: ASSTKNLTGTGRVGHYGYT

clone size: -
J gene: TRBJ2-2
V gene: TRBV7-2
CDR3 protein: ASSLTFAGELF

clone size: -
J gene: TRBJ2-7
V gene: TRBV13
CDR3 protein: ASSPRDRAYEQY

clone size: -
J gene: TRBJ2-2
V gene: TRBV19
CDR3 protein: ASEGLGELF

clone size: -
J gene: TRBJ1-1
V gene: TRBV27
CDR3 protein: ASSFREGTEAF

clone size: once
J gene: TRBJ2-7
V gene: TRBV5-8
CDR3 protein: ASSLMGLPHQGEQY

clone size: once
J gene: TRBJ1-1
V gene: TRBV7-6
CDR3 protein: ASSLNLDREAF

clone size: -
J gene: TRBJ1-5
V gene: TRBV19
CDR3 protein: ATDSRVVNQPQH

clone size: -
J gene: TRBJ1-1
V gene: TRBV7-9
CDR3 protein: ASSLVNLALPEGKAF

clone size: -
J gene: TRBJ2-2
V gene: TRBV9
CDR3 protein: ASSVGGRNTGELF

clone size: few
J gene: TRBJ1-2
V gene: TRBV10-1
CDR3 protein: ASSEGIYGYT

clone size: -
J gene: TRBJ2-1
V gene: TRBV5-1
CDR3 protein: ASSPRLAGVYNEQF

clone size: -
J gene: TRBJ2-7
V gene: TRBV5-1
CDR3 protein: ASSPGTVYYEQY

clone size: -
J gene: TRBJ2-2
V gene: TRBV28
CDR3 protein: ASSLSIEGPGDTGELF

clone size: -
J gene: TRBJ1-1
V gene: TRBV7-8
CDR3 protein: ASSLEGYEAF

clone size: -
J gene: TRBJ1-1
V gene: TRBV6-5
CDR3 protein: ASSVAPSAEAF

clone size: -
J gene: TRBJ2-2
V gene: TRBV27
CDR3 protein: ASSLSPFLILNTGELF

clone size: -
J gene: TRBJ2-6
V gene: TRBV28
CDR3 protein: ASSPHWDRGSGANVLT

clone size: once
J gene: TRBJ2-7
V gene: TRBV6-5
CDR3 protein: ASSYSGGSSYEQY

clone size: -
J gene: TRBJ2-7
V gene: TRBV15
CDR3 protein: ATSQGQGSYEQY

clone size: -
J gene: TRBJ2-3
V gene: TRBV7-9
CDR3 protein: ASSPSGLTDTQY

clone size: -
J gene: TRBJ2-3
V gene: TRBV7-9
CDR3 protein: ASSLVGSTDTQY

clone size: -
J gene: TRBJ1-6
V gene: TRBV28
CDR3 protein: ASSWRNSPLH

clone size: -
J gene: TRBJ2-1
V gene: TRBV11-2
CDR3 protein: ASSSTGLAAYNEQF

clone size: -
J gene: TRBJ2-2
V gene: TRBV7-9
CDR3 protein: ASSFFQGAGELF

clone size: -
J gene: TRBJ2-5
V gene: TRBV7-9
CDR3 protein: ASSPRRGYQETQY

clone size: -
J gene: TRBJ2-7
V gene: TRBV2
CDR3 protein: ASVGGDSYEQY

clone size: -
J gene: TRBJ2-7
V gene: TRBV9
CDR3 protein: ASSEGGASYEQY

clone size: -
J gene: TRBJ2-7
V gene: TRBV28
CDR3 protein: ASSLYRGTIEQY

clone size: -
J gene: TRBJ2-1
V gene: TRBV7-8
CDR3 protein: ASSMGLAGAPRYNEQF

clone size: -
J gene: TRBJ2-7
V gene: TRBV27
CDR3 protein: ASSSKLAGYEQY

clone size: -
J gene: TRBJ1-1
V gene: TRBV19
CDR3 protein: ASTFDQGNTEAF

clone size: once
J gene: TRBJ1-5
V gene: TRBV6-5
CDR3 protein: ASSYSAGARNQPQH

clone size: few
J gene: TRBJ1-1
V gene: TRBV28
CDR3 protein: ASSFVGEAF

clone size: -
J gene: TRBJ2-4
V gene: TRBV4-3
CDR3 protein: ASSQEDRGLTKNIQY

clone size: once
J gene: TRBJ1-2
V gene: TRBV5-6
CDR3 protein: ASSLNEGYGYT

clone size: once
J gene: TRBJ2-1
V gene: TRBV4-3
CDR3 protein: ASSQEVAGKWDEQF

clone size: -
J gene: TRBJ2-7
V gene: TRBV27
CDR3 protein: ASSLTGFEEQY

clone size: few
J gene: TRBJ2-7
V gene: TRBV4-1
CDR3 protein: ASSLPTGAYEQY

clone size: -
J gene: TRBJ1-6
V gene: TRBV5-6
CDR3 protein: ASSPELFH

clone size: -
J gene: TRBJ2-5
V gene: TRBV21-1
CDR3 protein: ASSQRVGAGGRETQY

clone size: -
J gene: TRBJ2-7
V gene: TRBV6-1
CDR3 protein: ASSEARTGGTYEQY

clone size: -
J gene: TRBJ2-2
V gene: TRBV28
CDR3 protein: ASSSSLAGPNTGELF

clone size: -
J gene: TRBJ2-7
V gene: TRBV2
CDR3 protein: ASSPNREQY

clone size: few
J gene: TRBJ1-1
V gene: TRBV2
CDR3 protein: ASSEAAMNTEAF

clone size: -
J gene: TRBJ2-1
V gene: TRBV7-3
CDR3 protein: ASSLIRVNYNEQF

clone size: -
J gene: TRBJ2-1
V gene: TRBV19
CDR3 protein: ASSIRGGSYNEQF

clone size: -
J gene: TRBJ2-5
V gene: TRBV7-9
CDR3 protein: ASCRGQETQY

clone size: -
J gene: TRBJ2-1
V gene: TRBV9
CDR3 protein: ASSVEWLHEQF

clone size: -
J gene: TRBJ2-3
V gene: TRBV9
CDR3 protein: ASSVGWRGRTDTQY

clone size: -
J gene: TRBJ2-7
V gene: TRBV27
CDR3 protein: ASTRTGDASSYEQY

clone size: few
J gene: TRBJ2-2
V gene: TRBV6-5
CDR3 protein: ASRITENTGELF